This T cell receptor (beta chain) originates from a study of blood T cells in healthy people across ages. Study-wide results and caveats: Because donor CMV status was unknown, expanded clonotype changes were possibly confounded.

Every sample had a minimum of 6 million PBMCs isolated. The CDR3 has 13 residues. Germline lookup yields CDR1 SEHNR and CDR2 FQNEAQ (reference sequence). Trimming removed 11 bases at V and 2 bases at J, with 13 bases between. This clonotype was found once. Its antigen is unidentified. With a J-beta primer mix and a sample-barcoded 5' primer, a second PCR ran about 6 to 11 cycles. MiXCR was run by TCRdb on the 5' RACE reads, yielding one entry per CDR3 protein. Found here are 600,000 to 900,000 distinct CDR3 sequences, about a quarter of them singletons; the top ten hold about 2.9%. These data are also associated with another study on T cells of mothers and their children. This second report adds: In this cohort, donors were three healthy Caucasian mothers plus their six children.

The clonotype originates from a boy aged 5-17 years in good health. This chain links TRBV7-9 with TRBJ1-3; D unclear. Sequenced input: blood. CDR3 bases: TGTGCCGCGCGCCGGGAGCCTGGAAACACCATATATTTT. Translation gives CAARREPGNTIYF.